Listed below are T cell receptor beta chains from one sample, sequenced in a study of vaccination and CD4 T cells after COVID-19. A single record per CDR3 protein comes from TCRdb applying MiXCR to the PCR reads. This table has 25,000 or so distinct CDR3 sequences, roughly 34% appearing once. No antigen has been identified for these receptors. This material consisted of CD4+ T cells from blood, cultured in vitro, taken about 7 months after SARS-CoV-2 vaccination. The receptors shown here come from a human donor who had recovered from COVID-19. Each CDR3 is given with its conserved first and last residue. A D gene is named only where the DNA matches it firmly. Only some rows state a clone size, as once, few, many or a class for expanded clones.

d_call clone_size j_call cdr3_length v_call cdr3_nt cdr3_aa
TRBD2 . TRBJ2-5 15 TRBV5-4 TGTGCCAGCAGCTTGGGGACTAGCGGGAGAGAGACCCAGTACTTC CASSLGTSGRETQYF
TRBD1 . TRBJ1-5 16 TRBV20-1 TGCAGTGCAAAGAATAGACAGGGCAACTACAATCAGCCCCAGCATTTT CSAKNRQGNYNQPQHF
TRBD1 once TRBJ2-5 13 TRBV19 TGTGCCAGTAGTATCGACAGGGAAGAGACCCGGTACTTC CASSIDREETRYF
. . TRBJ2-1 16 TRBV6-1 TGTGCCAGCAGCGCGGCTGGGGGCGGGAGTTACAATGAGCAGTTCTTC CASSAAGGGSYNEQFF
TRBD2 few TRBJ2-7 17 TRBV7-9 TGTGCCAGCAGCTTAGCGCTTCGGGGGGTCGCGGGCTACGAGCAGTACTTC CASSLALRGVAGYEQYF
. few TRBJ2-6 14 TRBV19 TGTGCCAGTAGTATGAGGGCTGGGGCCAACGTCCTGACTTTC CASSMRAGANVLTF
TRBD2 . TRBJ2-5 15 TRBV6-2/TRBV6-3 TGTGCCAGCAGTCCTAGCGGGAGAGGACAAGAGACCCAGTACTTC CASSPSGRGQETQYF
. . TRBJ2-5 16 TRBV5-4 TGTGCCAGCAGCTTGGCCGCGTCAGGGCTACAAGAGACCCAGTACTTC CASSLAASGLQETQYF
. . TRBJ2-6 18 TRBV20-1 TGCAGTGCTAGAGATCAGGGACCCCGTTCGGGTGAGGCCAACGTCCTGACTTTC CSARDQGPRSGEANVLTF
TRBD1 . TRBJ1-6 17 TRBV20-1 TGCAGTGCTAGACTCCGGACAGGGGGGACATATAATTCACCCCTCCACTTT CSARLRTGGTYNSPLHF
TRBD2 . TRBJ2-6 14 TRBV15 TGTGCCATCAGCGGGGGCTCTGGGGCCAACGTCCTGACTTTC CAISGGSGANVLTF
. . TRBJ2-6 13 TRBV14 TGTGCCAGCGGCCTCTCTGGGGCCAACGTCCTGACTTTC CASGLSGANVLTF
. few TRBJ2-5 14 TRBV15 TGTGCCACCAGCTCTCACATGTACCAAGAGACCCAGTACTTC CATSSHMYQETQYF
. few TRBJ2-5 16 TRBV6-1 TGTGCCAGCAGCACGCAGGGGAATTTGTACCAAGAGACCCAGTACTTC CASSTQGNLYQETQYF
. . TRBJ2-7 15 TRBV28 TGTGCCAGCAGTTTAGGTGATAGCCTGGCCTACGAGCAGTACTTC CASSLGDSLAYEQYF
. . TRBJ2-2 14 TRBV24-1 TGTGCCACCAGTGGGGCCGGGAACACCGGGGAGCTGTTTTTT CATSGAGNTGELFF
TRBD2 . TRBJ2-7 14 TRBV6-2/TRBV6-3 TGTGCCAGCAAGCCGAGCGGGATCTCCTACGAGCAGTACTTC CASKPSGISYEQYF
TRBD2 few TRBJ2-3 16 TRBV20-1 TGCAGTGCTAGTTTCCCCACAGCGGGAGACACAGATACGCAGTATTTT CSASFPTAGDTDTQYF
TRBD2 . TRBJ2-1 15 TRBV6-1 TGTGCCAGTAATAGCGGGACCCGTACCTACAATGAGCAGTTCTTC CASNSGTRTYNEQFF
TRBD1 few TRBJ2-7 16 TRBV7-2 TGTGCCAGCAGCTCAAGACCGGGACAGGGAGCCTACGAGCAGTACTTC CASSSRPGQGAYEQYF
. . TRBJ2-7 15 TRBV28 TGTGCCAGCAGTCAATGGAGGGGTTCGCGTAATGAGCAGTACTTC CASSQWRGSRNEQYF
TRBD1 . TRBJ1-2 14 TRBV15 TGTGTCACCAGAACAACAGGGGAGGGATATGGCTACACCTTC CVTRTTGEGYGYTF
TRBD2 few TRBJ2-7 16 TRBV7-8 TGTGCCAGCAGCTACGTCCTAGCGGGAGTACCCTACGAGCAGTACTTC CASSYVLAGVPYEQYF
. medium-sized TRBJ1-6 13 TRBV7-9 TGTGCCAGCAGCTTCGAAGCCGATTCACCCCTCCACTTT CASSFEADSPLHF